These 10 T cell receptor beta chains share one sample of origin, sequenced in a study of regulatory T cells in long-lasting Graves disease. Construction of TCR beta libraries relied on iRepertoire HTBI primers and on Arm-PCR targeting CDR3 regions. TCRdb recomputed calls from the multiplex PCR reads with MiXCR, one row per CDR3 protein. This table holds some 450,000 distinct CDR3 sequences, about a quarter found once. Time point specified: persistent/refractory GD, antithyroid drugs over 5 years with positive TRAb. PBMCs provided the RNA from which the TCR library was made. Source: peripheral blood mononuclear cells (PBMCs), taken when the disease was refractory, from a patient treated with antithyroid drugs. Receptors were obtained from a female donor with Graves disease.

In this sample, this clonotype turned up a few times. The chain recombines TRBV27 with TRBJ2-7, with D perhaps matching TRBD2 (5 bases). V lost 11 bases and J 1 base, leaving 15 bases between the germline ends. The CDR3 runs 13 residues. Germline CDR1 MNHEY, CDR2 SMNVEV (reference sequence). As DNA, the CDR3 is TGTGCCGCCTCCCCGAGGGCATCCTACGAGCAGTACTTC. The encoded protein is CAASPRASYEQYF.

The table lists this clonotype with a few counts. V and J are TRBV25-1 and TRBJ1-2; the D gene is possibly TRBD1 (5 bases). The germline CDR1 and CDR2 sequences are MGHDK and SYGVNS. Trimming shortened V by 1 base and J by 4 bases, and 13 bases separated the two germline ends. This CDR3 is 15 amino acids long. CDR3 nucleotides: TGTGCCAGCAGTGAATGGGAGGGGAATGGCTATGGCTACACCTTC. This codes for CASSEWEGNGYGYTF.

This clonotype showed up just a few times. As the CDR3 is not closed by the conserved phenylalanine or tryptophan, this likely results from a read error. The V gene is TRBV6-1, the J gene TRBJ2-7; a weak D match, TRBD1 (7 bases). Germline assignment: CDR1 MNHNS and CDR2 SASEGT. V was shortened by 9 bases and J by 5 bases, with 20 bases between the two germline ends. The CDR3 consists of 14 residues. CDR3 coding DNA: TGTGCCAGGGCGGGGACAGCGTATGAGGACGAGCAGTACCTC. This encodes CARAGTAYEDEQYL.

This clonotype came up a few times. This chain joins TRBV6-1 and TRBJ1-5; the D gene is possibly TRBD1 (5 bases). Germline CDR1 and CDR2: MNHNS and SASEGT. Trimming shortened V by 5 bases and J by 2 bases, and 10 bases separated the two germline ends. The CDR3 contains 14 residues. The chain's CDR3 is CASSPRVGNQPQHF. The CDR3 DNA follows: TGTGCCAGCAGTCCCAGGGTGGGCAATCAGCCCCAGCATTTT.

This clonotype was found a few times. The rearrangement uses TRBV3-1 and TRBJ1-2, with D tentatively TRBD1 (5 bases). The germline V gene encodes CDR1 LGHDT and CDR2 YNNKEL (reference sequence). There are 14 residues in the CDR3. The V and J ends lost 2 bases and 3 bases respectively, with 10 bases between them. CDR3 DNA: TGTGCCAGCAGCCAATACGGGGCGGACTATGGCTACACCTTC. This codes for CASSQYGADYGYTF.

This clonotype was recorded many times. The chain employs TRBV2 and TRBJ1-1; D is possibly TRBD1 (5 bases). CDR1 is SNHLY and CDR2 is FYNNEI in the germline V gene. This CDR3 is built from 12 residues. V was pared by 7 bases and J by 3 bases, with 9 bases between. CDR3 DNA sequence: TGTGCCAGCACGCGGGGGTACACTGAAGCTTTCTTT. Its translation: CASTRGYTEAFF.

The chain uses TRBV5-1 and TRBJ1-6; 9 nucleotides align to TRBD1. The CDR3 sequence is 15 residues long. The V gene end was trimmed by 0 bases and the J gene end by 8 bases; junction bases not matched to a gene: 3. Per germline, CDR1 SGHRS and CDR2 YFSETQ. This CDR3 reads CASSLGRQGDSPLHF. DNA for the CDR3: TGCGCCAGCAGCTTGGGGCGACAGGGGGATTCACCCCTCCACTTT.

This rearrangement joins TRBV18 to TRBJ2-5; TRBD2 agrees at 8 bases. The CDR3 covers 15 residues. Looked up from germline, CDR1 is KGHSH and CDR2 is LQKENI. V trimming: 5 bases; J trimming: 2 bases; junction bases outside the gene matches: 7. The CDR3 DNA reads as TGTGCCAGCTCATGGGGCGGGAGGAAGCAAGAGACCCAGTACTTC. This codes for CASSWGGRKQETQYF.

Many counts were recorded for this clonotype. This chain links TRBV7-8 with TRBJ2-2, with D perhaps given as TRBD1 or TRBD2 (5 bases each). V gave up 6 bases and J gave up 6 bases, with 17 bases separating them. CDR1 and CDR2 (germline): SGHVS, FQNEAQ. This CDR3 contains 15 residues. The CDR3 region is CASRLGPVGAGELFF. The CDR3 region has the DNA TGTGCCAGCAGATTGGGCCCCGTGGGGGCCGGGGAGCTGTTTTTT.

This clonotype was observed at least ten times. V and J are TRBV19 and TRBJ2-5; D may be TRBD1 (6 bases). This CDR3 contains 15 residues. With 5 bases removed from V and 2 bases from J, the gap between germline ends came to 15 bases. Germline CDR1 LNHDA, CDR2 SQIVND (reference sequence). The CDR3 reads CASSPAGATQETQYF. The DNA for the CDR3 is TGTGCCAGTAGTCCGGCAGGGGCAACACAAGAGACCCAGTACTTC.